Shown below are 4 T cell receptor beta chains from a single sample sequenced in a study of T cell responses to AZD1222 COVID-19 vaccine. Using immunoSEQ multiplex PCR, the repertoire was profiled, and TCRdb retains in-frame clones only, with some absent. Its listing shows about 140,000 clones. Specimen: peripheral blood. The origin of the receptors is an adult in good health.

This chain joins TRBV5-6 and TRBJ1-2, with no clear D. CDR3 size: 17 residues. With 0 bases removed from V and 1 base from J, the gap between germline ends came to 16 bases. Germline loops: CDR1 SGHDT, CDR2 YYEEEE. The CDR3 coding sequence is TGTGCCAGCAGCTTGGCCACGGGTTGGGAGTTTAACTATGGCTACACCTTC. Translated: CASSLATGWEFNYGYTF. The whole variable domain, remainder taken from reference TRBV5-6 and TRBJ1-2, is DAGVTQSPTHLIKTRGQQVTLRCSPKSGHDTVSWYQQALGQGPQFIFQYYEEEERQRGNFPDRFSGHQFPNYSSELNVNALLLGDSALYLCASSLATGWEFNYGYTFGSGTRLTVV.

This rearrangement joins TRBV7-9 to TRBJ2-7; D possibly corresponds to TRBD2 (5 bases). Germline values: CDR1 SEHNR, CDR2 FQNEAQ (reference sequence). The CDR3 consists of 13 residues. The ends were cut back, 5 bases at V and 0 bases at J, with 8 bases in the middle. CDR3 sequence (DNA): TGTGCCAGCAGCACCCGGGGCTCCTACGAGCAGTACTTC. Its protein product is CASSTRGSYEQYF.

This chain uses TRBV30 with TRBJ2-3; 7 bases are a match to TRBD1. This CDR3 has 13 amino acids. Losses at the gene ends were 2 bases for V and 4 bases for J; bases not matched to a gene: 3. Germline lookup yields CDR1 GTSNPN and CDR2 SVGIG (reference sequence). The CDR3 here is CAWSLQGPDTQYF. Written as DNA, the CDR3 is TGTGCCTGGAGTCTACAGGGGCCAGATACGCAGTATTTT.

Comment on this clone: This CDR3 is also generated by other DNA sequences in the sample. The chain recombines TRBV7-3 with TRBJ1-3; D not certain. The CDR3 runs 14 residues. V gave up 0 bases and J gave up 0 bases, with 3 bases separating them. Germline V gene sequence: CDR1 SGHTA, CDR2 FQGTGA. The CDR3 bases are TGTGCCAGCAGCTTAACAGGCTCTGGAAACACCATATATTTT. The encoded protein is CASSLTGSGNTIYF. Full variable domain (outside the CDR3, taken from reference TRBV7-3 and TRBJ1-3): GAGVSQTPSNKVTEKGKYVELRCDPISGHTALYWYRQSLGQGPEFLIYFQGTGAADDSGLPNDRFFAVRPEGSVSTLKIQRTERGDSAVYLCASSLTGSGNTIYFGEGSWLTVV.